This entry is about one T cell receptor (beta chain). What it binds is unknown. This record belongs to a study of T cell repertoires in cytomegalovirus infection. Turning to the study itself: CMV infection together with matching HLA type was indicated by public TCR beta signatures.

Study observations and caveats: HLA-C-restricted, CMV-specific TCR beta clonotypes were dominant ex vivo.

This CDR3 has 13 residues. V was pared by 3 bases and J by 5 bases, with 11 bases between. Germline CDR1 and CDR2: DFQATT and SNEGSKA (reference sequence). TCRdb re-called the reads with MiXCR, one entry per CDR3 protein. The profile covers under 150,000 distinct CDR3 sequences, with approximately 9.2% appearing a single time and 10% taken by the ten largest. Input material: PBMCs. This clonotype was obtained from a human donor in good health (CMV status not recorded). Some clones in this sample may be carry-over from other donors' samples. This chain connects TRBV20-1 to TRBJ2-1; possibly TRBD1 for D (7 bases). CDR3 sequence: CSASRGTDNEQFF. For the CDR3, the DNA is TGCAGTGCTAGCCGGGGGACAGACAATGAGCAGTTCTTC.